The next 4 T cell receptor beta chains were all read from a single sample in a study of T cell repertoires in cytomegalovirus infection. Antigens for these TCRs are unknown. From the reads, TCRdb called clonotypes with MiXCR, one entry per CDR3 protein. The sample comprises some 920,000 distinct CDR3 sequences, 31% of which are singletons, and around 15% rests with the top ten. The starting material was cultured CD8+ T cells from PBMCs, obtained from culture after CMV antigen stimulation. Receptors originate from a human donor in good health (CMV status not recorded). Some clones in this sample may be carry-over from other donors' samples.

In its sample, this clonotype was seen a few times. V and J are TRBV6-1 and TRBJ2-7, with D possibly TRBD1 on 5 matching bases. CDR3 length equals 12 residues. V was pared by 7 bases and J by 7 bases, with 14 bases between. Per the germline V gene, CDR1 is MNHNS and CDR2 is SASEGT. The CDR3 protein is CASMFRAGEQYF. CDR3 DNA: TGTGCCAGCATGTTCCGGGCAGGGGAGCAGTACTTC.

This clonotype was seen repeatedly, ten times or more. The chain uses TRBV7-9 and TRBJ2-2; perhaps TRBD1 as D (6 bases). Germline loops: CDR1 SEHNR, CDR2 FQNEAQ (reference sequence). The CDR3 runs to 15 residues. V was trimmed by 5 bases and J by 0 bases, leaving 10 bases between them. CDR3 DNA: TGTGCCAGCAGCCACACAGGGACGAACACCGGGGAGCTGTTTTTT. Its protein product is CASSHTGTNTGELFF.

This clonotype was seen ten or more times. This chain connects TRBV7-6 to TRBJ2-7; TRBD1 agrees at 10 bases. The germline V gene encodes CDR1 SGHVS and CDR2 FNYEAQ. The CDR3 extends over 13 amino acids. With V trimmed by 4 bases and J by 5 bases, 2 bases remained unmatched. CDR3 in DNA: TGTGCCAGCAGCTGGACAGGGGGGCACGAGCAGTACGTC. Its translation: CASSWTGGHEQYV.

The CDR3 is CSARAPDLLNTEAFF. CDR3 in DNA: TGCAGTGCTAGAGCGCCGGATCTACTGAACACTGAAGCTTTCTTT. This rearrangement joins TRBV20-1 to TRBJ1-1; D is uncertain. Trimming stripped 1 base from V and 0 bases from J, with 12 bases between. Germline V gene sequence: CDR1 DFQATT, CDR2 SNEGSKA (reference sequence). The CDR3 is 15 residues long.